This TCR beta chain was found in a study of shared clonotypes between healthy human individuals (dated by TCRdb to the early 2020s). Regarding the study in general: The cohort comprised two women and a few men aged 18 to 49 years. Per donor, three plates each were used for CD4 naive and CD4 memory, two for CD8 naive, and one for CD8 memory. To estimate repertoire size and how much clonotype sharing occurs between individuals, the study deeply sequenced the blood TCR repertoires of five or six healthy adults. To increase sequencing depth and limit assay-specific biases, different laboratories used diverse techniques to prepare libraries and sequence TCR repertoires. Each donor's leukapheresis produced roughly between roughly 0.9 and 9 billion PBMCs. Overall study outcomes, separate from this receptor: Pairwise subsampling indicated that sequencing depth was expected to affect the degree of clonotype sharing among donors. Sampling was restricted to blood, and TCR repertoires in tissue are likely to differ from TCR repertoires in blood. Sharing across a handful of donors was observed for 4.5% to 6.5% of naive CD4, around 3.5% of naive CD8, over 2% of memory CD4, and approximately 0.41% of memory CD8 clonotypes. Naive subsets generally had larger estimated clonotype richness than memory subsets. Compared with non-shared clonotypes, the clonotypes found in all four sorted-subset donors had higher generation probabilities. Even with the large sequencing depth, rarefaction of the sorted-subset datasets indicated that sequencing was incomplete. The small number of donors limited the genetic and exposure-history diversity represented.

The donors were healthy, HIV-negative adults with no recently reported acute infections or vaccinations. Every donor was a Caucasian adult living in Nashville, Tennessee, USA. CD4+ T cells were enriched through magnetic negative selection, after which naive cells were positively selected on CD45RA and the remaining negative fraction served as the memory subset. Blood was obtained by leukapheresis, after which PBMCs were separated by Ficoll-Histopaque density gradient centrifugation and cryopreserved in liquid nitrogen vapor phase. Analytical flow cytometry was used to check the purity and quantity of every magnetically sorted T cell population. Genomic DNA was isolated from each sorted fraction and quantified by UV absorbance on a Nanodrop 2000c. For this clone: The target of this receptor is not known. Base qualities are missing; no much larger clone stands one base away.

TCR CDR3 regions were amplified from genomic DNA by multiplex PCR using the deep immunoSEQ assay. For each cell subset, the extracted genomic DNA was distributed evenly across all wells of several immunoSEQ 96-well plates, and each plate served as one replicate. For sorted subsets, each replicate PCR was loaded with approximately 0.2 ug genomic DNA, equivalent to 30,000 or so T cell genomes. Purified libraries were measured with a Qubit 3.0 fluorometer, size-checked on a Bioanalyzer 2100, and measured again with the KAPA Library Quantification kit. Every immunoSEQ 96-well plate was sequenced on a separate single-read 150-cycle Illumina NextSeq 550 flow cell. The authors' analysis ran thus. Because the immunoSEQ output included only junctional sequences and no quality scores, the filtering could not be the same as the filtering used for full-length reads. To assign V/J genes and CDR3, sequences were annotated using PyIR, a Python wrapper for IgBLAST v1.9, with IMGT germline references. Any read was removed if the V/J assignment was weak (E-value above 1e-6), the CDR3 was missing, or the read contained stop codons, out-of-frame junctions, or ambiguous translated residues. V3J clonotypes were defined by identical inferred V gene, J gene, and CDR3 amino acid sequence. Percentage overlap between repertoires was calculated by dividing the number of shared unique clonotypes by the size of the smaller repertoire. RTK rarefaction, the Chao1 estimator, and Recon v2.1 estimates of unobserved clonotypes were used to assess repertoire richness. Generation probabilities were computed with OLGA for all TCRbeta clonotypes obtained by the gDNA method from several donors. Sourced from immuneACCESS, this table was stored by TCRdb with only in-frame sequences that have V and J called. A share of the clones is absent; for the studies checked, an unresolved V gene accounts for under half, and the remainder has no known explanation. V and J calls and clone size come straight from that table; D and trimming were deduced from the DNA. The sample data list 2 million to 2.5 million clones, and roughly 93% of these were observed just once. The ten largest clones represent about 0.39% of the sample.

This receptor was taken from a man between 18 and 35 years old in good health. Some clones in this sample may be carry-over from other donors' samples. The sample consisted of naive CD4+ T cells from PBMCs. The label giving this sample's cell subset or site can be read as: CD45RA+ positively selected.

This receptor carries the CDR3 CASSIGQGKGVVDTQYF. Here is the DNA: TGCGCCAGCAGCATCGGACAGGGTAAGGGGGTGGTAGATACGCAGTATTTT. The chain was built from TRBV5-1 and TRBJ2-3; 8 junctional bases match TRBD1. The CDR3 has 17 amino acids, counting the end cysteine and phenylalanine. Of all the DNA, just the CDR3 is kept, 51 bases in frame from base 1. CDR1 and CDR2, looked up from the germline V gene, are SGHRS and YFSETQ. V ends up 4 bases short and J 5 bases short, with an unmatched junction base count of 15. The CDR3, completed at both ends by the reference TRBV5-1 and TRBJ2-3 genes, gives the full variable domain KAGVTQTPRYLIKTRGQQVTLSCSPISGHRSVSWYQQTPGQGLQFLFEYFSETQRNKGNFPGRFSGRQFSNSRSEMNVSTLELGDSALYLCASSIGQGKGVVDTQYFGPGTRLTVL.